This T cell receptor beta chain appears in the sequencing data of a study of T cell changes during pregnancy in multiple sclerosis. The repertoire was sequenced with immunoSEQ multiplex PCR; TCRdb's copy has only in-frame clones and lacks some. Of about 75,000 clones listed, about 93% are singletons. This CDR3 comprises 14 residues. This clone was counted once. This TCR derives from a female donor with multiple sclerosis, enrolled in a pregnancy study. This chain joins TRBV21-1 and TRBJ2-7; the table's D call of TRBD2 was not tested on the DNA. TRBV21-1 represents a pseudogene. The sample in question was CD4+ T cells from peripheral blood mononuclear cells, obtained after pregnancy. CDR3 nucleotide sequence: TGTGCCAGCAGCAAACCCAGCACTACCTACGAGCAGTACTTC. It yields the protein CASSKPSTTYEQYF.